These T cell receptor beta chains were read from a single sample in a study of T cells expressing NK-cell markers. Each CDR3 protein gets one entry in TCRdb, which reprocessed the 5' RACE reads and gives no DNA. The repertoire table contains roughly 390,000 distinct CDR3 sequences. Sequences were obtained from blood T cells: a sorted CD56 or NKG2C T cell subset, CD4+ or CD8+ T cells, or bulk PBMC T cells (not recorded which). Receptors originate from a man aged 18 to 69 in good health. The CDR3 runs from the conserved cysteine through the conserved F or W.

j_call v_call cdr3_aa
TRBJ1-2 TRBV7-9 CASSTGGKNYGYTF
TRBJ2-2 TRBV10-2 CASSDRISGGRSGELFF
TRBJ2-7 TRBV14 CASSHDRERSSYEQYF
TRBJ2-1 TRBV6-5 CASIGEPYEQFF
TRBJ2-4 TRBV18 CASSFVNLAAKNIQYF
TRBJ2-5 TRBV3-1 CASSQISTSWDARGETQYF
TRBJ2-2 TRBV7-8 CASSFPEGRELFF
TRBJ2-7 TRBV3-1 CASSPNYGPGIEQYF
TRBJ1-2 TRBV2 CASRPDRAPAYGYTF
TRBJ2-1 TRBV27 CASSFRILSGGPYNEQFF
TRBJ1-2 TRBV29-1 CSVERTRGYGYTF
TRBJ2-2 TRBV2 CASSRDRAANTGELFF
TRBJ2-1 TRBV28 CASSIFSYNEQFF
TRBJ2-2 TRBV7-2 CASSYSGGGYTGELFF
TRBJ2-3 TRBV6-2/TRBV6-3 CAKIAGGPTDTQYF
TRBJ1-2 TRBV6-5 CASSYSGRRTYGYTF
TRBJ1-4 TRBV6-1 CASSDRTTNEKLFF
TRBJ1-3 TRBV7-9 CASSLLQGSNTIYF
TRBJ2-1 TRBV29-1 CSASSGRTPNEQFF
TRBJ2-5 TRBV11-2 CASSLVGLSETQYF
TRBJ2-3 TRBV20-1 CSASDRGRTDTQYF